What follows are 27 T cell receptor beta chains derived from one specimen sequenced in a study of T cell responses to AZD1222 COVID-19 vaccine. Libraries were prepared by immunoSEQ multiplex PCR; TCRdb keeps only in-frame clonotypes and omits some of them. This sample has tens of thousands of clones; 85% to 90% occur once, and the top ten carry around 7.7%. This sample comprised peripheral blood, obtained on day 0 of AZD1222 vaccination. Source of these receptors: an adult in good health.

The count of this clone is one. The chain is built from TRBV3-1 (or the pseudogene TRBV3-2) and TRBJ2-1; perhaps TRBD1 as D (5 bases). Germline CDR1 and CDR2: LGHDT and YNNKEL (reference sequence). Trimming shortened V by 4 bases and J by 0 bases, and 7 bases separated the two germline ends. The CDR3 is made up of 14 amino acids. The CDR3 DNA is TGTGCCAGCAGCCTACAGGTCTCCTACAATGAGCAGTTCTTC. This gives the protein CASSLQVSYNEQFF.

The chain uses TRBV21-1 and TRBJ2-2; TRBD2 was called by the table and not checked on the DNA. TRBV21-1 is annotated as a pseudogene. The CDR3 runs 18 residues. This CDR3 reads CASSKGEKREGNTGELFF. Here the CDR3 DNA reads TGTGCCAGCAGCAAAGGGGAGAAGCGGGAGGGTAACACCGGGGAGCTGTTTTTT.

In DNA, the CDR3 is TGTGCCAGTAGTATCCGGGACAGGGTCTACGAGCAGTACTTC. Protein product: CASSIRDRVYEQYF. The chain employs TRBV19 and TRBJ2-7, with 9 bases that match TRBD1. This CDR3 contains 14 residues. CDR1 is LNHDA and CDR2 is SQIVND in the germline V gene (reference sequence). Germline trimming cut 3 bases from V and 3 bases from J; bases unmatched to any gene: 3.

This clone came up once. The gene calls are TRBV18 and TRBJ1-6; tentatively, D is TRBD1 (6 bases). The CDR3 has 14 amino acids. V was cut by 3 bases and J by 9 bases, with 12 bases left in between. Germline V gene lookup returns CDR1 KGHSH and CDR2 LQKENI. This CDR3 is CASSPDRSSSPLHF. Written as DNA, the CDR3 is TGTGCCAGCTCACCCGACAGGTCTTCTTCACCCCTCCACTTT.

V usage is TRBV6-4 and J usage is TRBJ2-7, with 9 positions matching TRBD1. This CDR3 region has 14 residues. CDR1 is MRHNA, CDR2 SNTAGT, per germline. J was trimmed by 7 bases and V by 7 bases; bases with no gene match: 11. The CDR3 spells CASTEVGQGMEQYF. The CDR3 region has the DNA TGTGCCAGCACCGAGGTAGGACAGGGGATGGAGCAGTACTTC.

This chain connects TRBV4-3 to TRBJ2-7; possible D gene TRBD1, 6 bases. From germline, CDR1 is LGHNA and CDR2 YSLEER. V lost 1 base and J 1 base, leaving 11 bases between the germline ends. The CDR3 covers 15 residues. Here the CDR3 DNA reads TGCGCCAGCAGCCAAGCTCACAGGGTTTCCTACGAGCAGTACTTC. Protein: CASSQAHRVSYEQYF.

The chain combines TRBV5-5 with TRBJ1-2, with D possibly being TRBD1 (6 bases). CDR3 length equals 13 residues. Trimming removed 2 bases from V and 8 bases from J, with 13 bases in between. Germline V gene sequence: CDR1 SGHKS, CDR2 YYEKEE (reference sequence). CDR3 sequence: CASSLNRADGYTF. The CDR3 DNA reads TGTGCCAGCAGCTTAAACAGGGCTGACGGCTACACCTTC.

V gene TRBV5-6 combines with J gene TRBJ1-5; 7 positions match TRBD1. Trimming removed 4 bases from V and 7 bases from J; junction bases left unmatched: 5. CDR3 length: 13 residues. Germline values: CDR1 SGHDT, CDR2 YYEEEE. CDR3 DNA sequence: TGTGCCAGCAGCCTGGCAGGGGGGCAGCCCCAGCATTTT. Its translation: CASSLAGGQPQHF.

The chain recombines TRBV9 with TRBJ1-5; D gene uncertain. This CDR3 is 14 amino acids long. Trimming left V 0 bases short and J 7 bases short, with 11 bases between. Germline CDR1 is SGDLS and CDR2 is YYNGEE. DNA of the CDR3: TGTGCCAGCAGCGTAGACCCAGTGACCCAGCCCCAGCATTTT. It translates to CASSVDPVTQPQHF.

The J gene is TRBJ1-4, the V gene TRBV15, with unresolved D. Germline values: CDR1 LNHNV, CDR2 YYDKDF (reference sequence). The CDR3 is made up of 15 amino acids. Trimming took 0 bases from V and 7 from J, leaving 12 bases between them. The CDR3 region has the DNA TGTGCCACCAGCAGAGATGGGGTGGGTGGTGAAAAACTGTTTTTT. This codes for CATSRDGVGGEKLFF. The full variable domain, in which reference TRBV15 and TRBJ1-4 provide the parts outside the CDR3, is DAMVIQNPRYQVTQFGKPVTLSCSQTLNHNVMYWYQQKSSQAPKLLFHYYDKDFNNEADTPDNFQSRRPNTSFCFLDIRSPGLGDTAMYLCATSRDGVGGEKLFFGSGTQLSVL.

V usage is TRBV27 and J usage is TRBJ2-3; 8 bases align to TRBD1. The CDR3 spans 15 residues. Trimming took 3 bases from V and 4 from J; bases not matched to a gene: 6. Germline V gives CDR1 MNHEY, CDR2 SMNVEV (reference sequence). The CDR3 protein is CASSFLDRAADTQYF. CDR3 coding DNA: TGTGCCAGCAGTTTTTTGGACAGGGCGGCAGATACGCAGTATTTT.

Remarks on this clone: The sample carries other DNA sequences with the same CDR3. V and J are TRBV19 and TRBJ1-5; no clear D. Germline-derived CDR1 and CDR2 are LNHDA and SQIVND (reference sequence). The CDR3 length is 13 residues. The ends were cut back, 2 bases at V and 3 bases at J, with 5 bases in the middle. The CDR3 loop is CASSIRDNQPQHF. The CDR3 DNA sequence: TGTGCCAGTAGTATACGGGACAATCAGCCCCAGCATTTT.

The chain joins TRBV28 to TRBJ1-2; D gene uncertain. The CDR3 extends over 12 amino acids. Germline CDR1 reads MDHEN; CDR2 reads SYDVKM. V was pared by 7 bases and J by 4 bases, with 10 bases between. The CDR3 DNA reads TGTGCCAGCAAAGCGGACCGCTATGGCTACACCTTC. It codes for CASKADRYGYTF.

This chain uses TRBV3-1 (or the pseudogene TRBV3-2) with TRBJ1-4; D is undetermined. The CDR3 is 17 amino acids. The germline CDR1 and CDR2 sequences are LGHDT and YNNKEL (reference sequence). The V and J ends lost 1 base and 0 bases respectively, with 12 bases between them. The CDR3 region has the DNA TGTGCCAGCAGCCAAGGTCAGCTATATGCAACTAATGAAAAACTGTTTTTT. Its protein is CASSQGQLYATNEKLFF.

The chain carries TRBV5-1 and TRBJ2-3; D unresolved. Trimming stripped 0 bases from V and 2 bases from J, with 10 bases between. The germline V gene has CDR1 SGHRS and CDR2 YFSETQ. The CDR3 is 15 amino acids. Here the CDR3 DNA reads TGCGCCAGCAGCTTGGTATCTGGGGACACAGATACGCAGTATTTT. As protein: CASSLVSGDTDTQYF.

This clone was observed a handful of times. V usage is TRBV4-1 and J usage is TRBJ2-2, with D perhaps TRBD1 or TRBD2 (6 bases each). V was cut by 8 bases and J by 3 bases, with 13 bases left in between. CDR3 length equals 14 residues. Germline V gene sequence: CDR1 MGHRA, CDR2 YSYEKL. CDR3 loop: CASGGRDHTGELFF. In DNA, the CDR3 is TGCGCCAGCGGGGGGCGGGACCACACCGGGGAGCTGTTTTTT.

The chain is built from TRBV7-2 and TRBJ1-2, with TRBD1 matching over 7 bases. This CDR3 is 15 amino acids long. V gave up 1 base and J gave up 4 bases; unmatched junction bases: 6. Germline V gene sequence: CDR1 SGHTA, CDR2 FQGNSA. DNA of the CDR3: TGTGCCAGCAGCTTAGACTTTGCAGGGGGCTATGGCTACACCTTC. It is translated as CASSLDFAGGYGYTF.

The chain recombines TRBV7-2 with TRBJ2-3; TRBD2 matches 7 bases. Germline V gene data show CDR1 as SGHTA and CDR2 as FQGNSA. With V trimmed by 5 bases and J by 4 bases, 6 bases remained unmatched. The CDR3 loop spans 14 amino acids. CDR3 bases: TGTGCCAGCAGCGTGGGGGGGGTTGCAGATACGCAGTATTTT. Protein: CASSVGGVADTQYF.

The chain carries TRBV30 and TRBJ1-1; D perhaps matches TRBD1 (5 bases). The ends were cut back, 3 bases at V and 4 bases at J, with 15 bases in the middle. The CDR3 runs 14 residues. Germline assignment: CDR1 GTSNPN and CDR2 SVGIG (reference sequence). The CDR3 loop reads CAWSVSRGSTEAFF. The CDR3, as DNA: TGTGCCTGGAGCGTATCGCGGGGCAGCACTGAAGCTTTCTTT.

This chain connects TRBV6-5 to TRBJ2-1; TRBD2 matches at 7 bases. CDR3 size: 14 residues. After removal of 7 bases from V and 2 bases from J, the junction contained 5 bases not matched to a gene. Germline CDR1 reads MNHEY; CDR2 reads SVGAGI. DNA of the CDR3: TGTGCCAGCACCTCTAGCGGACCCTACAATGAGCAGTTCTTC. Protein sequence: CASTSSGPYNEQFF.

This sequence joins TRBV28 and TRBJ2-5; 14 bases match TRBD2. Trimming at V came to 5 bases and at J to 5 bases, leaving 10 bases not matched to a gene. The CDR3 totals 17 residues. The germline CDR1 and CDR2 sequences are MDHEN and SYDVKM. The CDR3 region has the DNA TGTGCCAGCAGTATAAGGTCGGGACTAGCGGGAGTGGAGACCCAGTACTTC. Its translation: CASSIRSGLAGVETQYF.

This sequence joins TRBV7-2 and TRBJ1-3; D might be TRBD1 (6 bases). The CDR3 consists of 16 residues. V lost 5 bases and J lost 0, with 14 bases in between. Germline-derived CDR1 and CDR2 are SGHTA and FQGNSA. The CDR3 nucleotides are TGTGCCAGCAGCCCCCCAGGGACACGCTCTGGAAACACCATATATTTT. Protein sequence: CASSPPGTRSGNTIYF.

The CDR3 region has the DNA TGCGCCAGCCCGAGAGGTCAGGGCCCCCCTTCTTATGGCTACACCTTC. It specifies CASPRGQGPPSYGYTF. The chain is built from TRBV10-1 and TRBJ1-2, with D perhaps TRBD1 (5 bases). The V end was cut by 8 bases, the J end by 5 bases, with 24 bases between. The CDR3 runs 16 residues. In germline, CDR1 is WNHNN, CDR2 SYGVQD (reference sequence).

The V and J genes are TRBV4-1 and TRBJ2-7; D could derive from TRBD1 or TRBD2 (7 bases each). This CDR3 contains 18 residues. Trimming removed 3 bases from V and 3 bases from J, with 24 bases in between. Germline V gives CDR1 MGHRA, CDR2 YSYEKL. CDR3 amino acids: CASSHKLTSGRGLYEQYF. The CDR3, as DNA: TGCGCCAGCAGCCATAAGCTCACCTCGGGGAGGGGGCTCTACGAGCAGTACTTC.

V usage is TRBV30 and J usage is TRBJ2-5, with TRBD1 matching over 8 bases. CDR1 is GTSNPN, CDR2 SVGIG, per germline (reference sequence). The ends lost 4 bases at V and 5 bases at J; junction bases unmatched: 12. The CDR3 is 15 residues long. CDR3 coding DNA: TGTGCCTGGAAAACAGGGGGTGGGCAATTGGAGACCCAGTACTTC. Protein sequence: CAWKTGGGQLETQYF.

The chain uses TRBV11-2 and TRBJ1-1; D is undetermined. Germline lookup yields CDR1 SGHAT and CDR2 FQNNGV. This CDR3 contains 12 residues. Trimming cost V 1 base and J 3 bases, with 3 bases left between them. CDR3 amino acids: CASSLVDTEAFF. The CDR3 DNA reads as TGTGCCAGCAGCTTAGTCGACACTGAAGCTTTCTTT.

CDR3 amino acids: CASSFSRGRSGANVLTF. In DNA form, the CDR3 reads TGTGCCAGCAGTTTTTCTCGGGGAAGATCTGGGGCCAACGTCCTGACTTTC. The chain has TRBV28 and TRBJ2-6, with a possible D match to TRBD2 (5 bases). Trimming left V 3 bases short and J 1 base short, with 13 bases between. This CDR3 comprises 17 residues. Germline V gene data show CDR1 as MDHEN and CDR2 as SYDVKM. Complete variable domain (other parts from reference TRBV28 and TRBJ2-6): DVKVTQSSRYLVKRTGEKVFLECVQDMDHENMFWYRQDPGLGLRLIYFSYDVKMKEKGDIPEGYSVSREKKERFSLILESASTNQTSMYLCASSFSRGRSGANVLTFGAGSRLTVL.